This T cell receptor (beta chain) was identified during a study of human T cells and chemical hapten exposure. For the study at large: Minor pooled library volume differences mainly drove per-sample TCR yield variation.

The time point here: pre-sensitization, week 0. The treatment denotes: therapeutic diphenylcyclopropenone sensitization with weekly scalp DPC. Donation of samples came from alopecia patients who were 18 to 70 years old and suitable for DPC. Trimming at V came to 6 bases and at J to 5 bases, leaving 10 bases not matched to a gene. This CDR3 comprises 16 residues. Points on this clonotype: As yet, its antigen is unknown.

Overall study findings and caveats: Expanded TCR sets contained significantly more large CDR3 similarity clusters than controls.

Within the library, unique molecular identifiers were attached to each individual cDNA molecule. TCRdb reprocessed the RACE reads via MiXCR and lists one record per CDR3 protein. The table records a few hundred thousand distinct CDR3 sequences, about 5.4% of them present only once. This TCR came from a woman under 30 with alopecia areata. Some clones in this sample may be carry-over from other donors' samples. The J gene is TRBJ1-5, the V gene TRBV12-3 or TRBV12-4; 10 positions match TRBD1. The source was whole blood, collected in connection with sensitization to the hapten diphenylcyclopropenone (DPC). CDR3 region: CASSRTGGRIDQPQHF. The CDR3 nucleotides read TGTGCCAGCAGCCGGACAGGGGGTAGAATTGATCAGCCCCAGCATTTT.